The TCR beta chain under discussion was sequenced for a study of T cell repertoires in cytomegalovirus infection. TCRdb processed the reads anew with MiXCR; each CDR3 protein has one entry. The profile shows fewer than 350,000 distinct CDR3 sequences, roughly 16% of them singletons. CDR1 is DFQATT, CDR2 SNEGSKA, per germline (reference sequence). J was trimmed by 4 bases and V by 4 bases; bases with no gene match: 1. This CDR3 contains 12 residues. This clonotype was sampled from a human donor in good health (CMV status not recorded). Some clones in this sample may be carry-over from other donors' samples. Sequencing input: PBMCs. The rearrangement uses TRBV20-1 and TRBJ1-2, with TRBD1 matching over 9 bases. The CDR3 loop reads CSAKTGGYGYTF. CDR3 DNA: TGCAGTGCTAAGACAGGGGGCTATGGCTACACCTTC.